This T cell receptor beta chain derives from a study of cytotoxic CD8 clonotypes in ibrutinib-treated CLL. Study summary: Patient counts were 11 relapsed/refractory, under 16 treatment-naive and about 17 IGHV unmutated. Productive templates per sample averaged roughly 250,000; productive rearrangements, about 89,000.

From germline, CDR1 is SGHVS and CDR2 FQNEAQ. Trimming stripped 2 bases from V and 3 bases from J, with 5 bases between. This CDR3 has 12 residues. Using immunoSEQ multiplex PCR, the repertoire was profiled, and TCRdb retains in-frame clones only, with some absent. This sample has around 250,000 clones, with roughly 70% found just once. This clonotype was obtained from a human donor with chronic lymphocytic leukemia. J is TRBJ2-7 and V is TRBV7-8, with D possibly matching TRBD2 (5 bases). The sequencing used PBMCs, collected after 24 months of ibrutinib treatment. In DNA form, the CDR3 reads TGTGCCAGCAGCTTAAGCGGCTACGAGCAGTACTTC. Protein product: CASSLSGYEQYF.